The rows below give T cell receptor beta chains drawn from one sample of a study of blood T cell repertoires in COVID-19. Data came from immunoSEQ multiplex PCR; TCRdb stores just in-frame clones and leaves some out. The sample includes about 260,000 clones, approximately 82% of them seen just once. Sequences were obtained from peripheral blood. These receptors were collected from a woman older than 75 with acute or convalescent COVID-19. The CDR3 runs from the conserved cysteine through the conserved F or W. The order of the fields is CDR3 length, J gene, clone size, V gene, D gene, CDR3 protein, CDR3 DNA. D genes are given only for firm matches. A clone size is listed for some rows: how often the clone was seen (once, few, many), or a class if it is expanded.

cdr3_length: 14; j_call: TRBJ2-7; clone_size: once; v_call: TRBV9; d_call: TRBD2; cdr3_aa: CASSVEGGGYEQYF; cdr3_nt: TGTGCCAGCAGCGTAGAGGGCGGGGGCTACGAGCAGTACTTC
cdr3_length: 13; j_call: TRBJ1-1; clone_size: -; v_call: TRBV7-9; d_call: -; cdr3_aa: CASSLGTNTEAFF; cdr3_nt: TGTGCCAGCAGCTTAGGGACAAACACTGAAGCTTTCTTT
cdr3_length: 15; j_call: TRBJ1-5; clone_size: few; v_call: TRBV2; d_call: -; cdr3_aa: CASREDGHSNQPQHF; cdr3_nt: TGTGCCAGCAGGGAGGACGGTCATAGCAATCAGCCCCAGCATTTT
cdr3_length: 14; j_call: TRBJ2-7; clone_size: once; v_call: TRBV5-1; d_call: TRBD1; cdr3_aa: CASSSTGGEYEQYF; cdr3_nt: TGCGCCAGCAGCTCGACAGGGGGCGAGTACGAGCAGTACTTC
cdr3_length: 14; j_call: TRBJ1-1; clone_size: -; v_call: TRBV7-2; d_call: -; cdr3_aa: CASSLRGRNTEAFF; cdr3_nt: TGTGCCAGCAGCTTACGGGGTCGGAACACTGAAGCTTTCTTT
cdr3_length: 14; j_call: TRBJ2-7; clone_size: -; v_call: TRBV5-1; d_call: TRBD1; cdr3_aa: CASSSGQGLYEQYF; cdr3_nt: TGCGCCAGCAGCTCGGGACAGGGTCTCTACGAGCAGTACTTC
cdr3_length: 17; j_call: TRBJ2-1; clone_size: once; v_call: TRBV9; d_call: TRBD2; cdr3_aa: CASSGGTSGTRYNEQFF; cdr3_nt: TGTGCCAGCAGCGGAGGGACTAGCGGGACCCGATACAATGAGCAGTTCTTC
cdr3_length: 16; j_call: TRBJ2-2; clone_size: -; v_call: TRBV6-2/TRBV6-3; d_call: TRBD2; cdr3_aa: CASSNSGGGPTGELFF; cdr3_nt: TGTGCCAGCAGCAATAGCGGGGGGGGCCCCACCGGGGAGCTGTTTTTT
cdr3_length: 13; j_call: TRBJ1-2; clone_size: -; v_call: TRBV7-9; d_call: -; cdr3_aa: CASSPAGYYGYTF; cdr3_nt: TGTGCCAGCAGTCCCGCCGGGTACTATGGCTACACCTTC
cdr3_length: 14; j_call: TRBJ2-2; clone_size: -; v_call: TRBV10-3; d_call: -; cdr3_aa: CATNGPGPTGELFF; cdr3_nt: TGTGCCACCAATGGTCCAGGGCCCACCGGGGAGCTGTTTTTT
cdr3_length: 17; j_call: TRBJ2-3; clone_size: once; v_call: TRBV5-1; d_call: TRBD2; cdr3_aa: CASSLAGTSGGPDTQYF; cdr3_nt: TGCGCCAGCAGCTTGGCAGGGACTAGCGGGGGCCCAGATACGCAGTATTTT
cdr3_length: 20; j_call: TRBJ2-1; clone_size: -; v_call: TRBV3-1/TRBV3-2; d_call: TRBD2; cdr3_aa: CASSQGYQTRSGRALNEQFF; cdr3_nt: TGTGCCAGCAGCCAAGGTTACCAAACAAGGAGCGGGAGGGCCCTCAATGAGCAGTTCTTC
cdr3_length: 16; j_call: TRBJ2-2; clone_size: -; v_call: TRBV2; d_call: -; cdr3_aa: CASSGLGLDNTGELFF; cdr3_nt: TGTGCCAGCAGTGGGTTGGGACTGGATAACACCGGGGAGCTGTTTTTT
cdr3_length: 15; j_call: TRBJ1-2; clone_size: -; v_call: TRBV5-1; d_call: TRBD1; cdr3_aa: CASSLTGQGWSGYTF; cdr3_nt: TGCGCCAGCAGCCTCACCGGACAGGGTTGGAGTGGCTACACCTTC
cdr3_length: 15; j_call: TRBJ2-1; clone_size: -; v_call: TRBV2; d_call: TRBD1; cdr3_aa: CASSLGQGRYNEQFF; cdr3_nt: TGTGCCAGCAGTTTGGGACAGGGGCGATACAATGAGCAGTTCTTC
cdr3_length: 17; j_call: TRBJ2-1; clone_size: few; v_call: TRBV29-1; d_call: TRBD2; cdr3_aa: CSVDGTSGGYSYNEQFF; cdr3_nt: TGCAGCGTTGATGGGACTAGCGGGGGGTACTCCTACAATGAGCAGTTCTTC
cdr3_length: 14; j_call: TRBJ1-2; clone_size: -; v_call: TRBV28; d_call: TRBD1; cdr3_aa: CASRTGQGVHGYTF; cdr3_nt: TGTGCCAGCAGAACGGGACAGGGGGTCCATGGCTACACCTTC
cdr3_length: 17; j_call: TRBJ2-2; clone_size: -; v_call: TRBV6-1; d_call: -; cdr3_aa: CASSDPGKKRSSGELFF; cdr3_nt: TGTGCCAGCAGTGATCCCGGGAAGAAACGGAGTTCCGGGGAGCTGTTTTTT
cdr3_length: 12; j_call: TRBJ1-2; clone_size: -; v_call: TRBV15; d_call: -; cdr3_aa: CATSLANYGYTF; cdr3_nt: TGTGCCACCAGTTTGGCAAACTATGGCTACACCTTC
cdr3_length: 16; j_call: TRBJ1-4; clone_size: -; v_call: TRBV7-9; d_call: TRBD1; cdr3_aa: CASSSRGDRMSEKLFF; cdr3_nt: TGTGCCAGCAGCTCTAGAGGGGACAGGATGTCTGAAAAACTGTTTTTT
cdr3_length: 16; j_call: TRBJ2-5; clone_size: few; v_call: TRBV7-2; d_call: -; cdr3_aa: CASSLGAGLIQETQYF; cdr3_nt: TGTGCCAGCAGCTTAGGGGCCGGACTGATACAAGAGACCCAGTACTTC
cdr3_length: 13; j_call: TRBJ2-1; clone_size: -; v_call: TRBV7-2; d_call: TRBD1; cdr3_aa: CASSWTGYNEQFF; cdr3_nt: TGTGCCAGCAGCTGGACAGGGTACAATGAGCAGTTCTTC
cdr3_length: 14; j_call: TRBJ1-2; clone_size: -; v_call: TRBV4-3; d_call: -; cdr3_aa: CASSQAVQGDGYTF; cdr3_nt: TGCGCCAGCAGCCAAGCGGTCCAAGGGGATGGCTACACCTTC
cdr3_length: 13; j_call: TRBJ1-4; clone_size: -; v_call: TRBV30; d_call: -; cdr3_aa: CAWSVGLREKLFF; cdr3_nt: TGTGCCTGGAGTGTGGGACTTCGGGAAAAACTGTTTTTT
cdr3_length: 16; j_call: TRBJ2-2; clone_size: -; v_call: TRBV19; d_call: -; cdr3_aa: CASNSPLGGNTGELFF; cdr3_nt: TGTGCCAGTAATTCCCCACTGGGGGGGAACACCGGGGAGCTGTTTTTT
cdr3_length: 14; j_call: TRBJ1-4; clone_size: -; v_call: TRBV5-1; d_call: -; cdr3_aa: CASSLLGDTEKLFF; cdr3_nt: TGCGCCAGCAGCTTGCTTGGGGACACTGAAAAACTGTTTTTT
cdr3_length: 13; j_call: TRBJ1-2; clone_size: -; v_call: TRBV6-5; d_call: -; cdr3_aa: CASKLAQADGYTF; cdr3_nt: TGTGCCAGCAAACTCGCTCAGGCCGATGGCTACACCTTC
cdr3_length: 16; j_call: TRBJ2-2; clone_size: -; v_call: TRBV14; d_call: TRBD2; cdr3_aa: CASSPLAGGPTGELFF; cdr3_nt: TGTGCCAGCAGCCCTTTAGCGGGGGGCCCCACCGGGGAGCTGTTTTTT
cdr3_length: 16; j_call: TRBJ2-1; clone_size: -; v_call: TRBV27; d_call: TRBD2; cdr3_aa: CASSLWSSGTPLEQFF; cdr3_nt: TGTGCCAGCAGTTTATGGTCTAGCGGGACCCCCCTTGAGCAGTTCTTC
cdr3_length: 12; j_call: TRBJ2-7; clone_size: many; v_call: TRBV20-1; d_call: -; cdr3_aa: CSASINSYEQYF; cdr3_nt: TGCAGTGCTAGTATCAACTCCTACGAGCAGTACTTC
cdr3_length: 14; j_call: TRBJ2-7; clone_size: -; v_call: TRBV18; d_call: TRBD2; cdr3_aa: CASSPGLAIDEQYF; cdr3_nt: TGTGCCAGCTCACCTGGACTAGCGATAGACGAGCAGTACTTC
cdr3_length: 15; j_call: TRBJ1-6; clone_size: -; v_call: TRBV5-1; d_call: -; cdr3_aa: CASSDGTGEGSPLHF; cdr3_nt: TGCGCCAGCAGCGACGGCACGGGCGAGGGTTCACCCCTCCACTTT
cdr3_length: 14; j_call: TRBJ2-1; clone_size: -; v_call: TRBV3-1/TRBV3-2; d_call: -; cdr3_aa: CASSQDVGGNEQFF; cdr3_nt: TGTGCCAGCAGCCAGGACGTCGGAGGCAATGAGCAGTTCTTC
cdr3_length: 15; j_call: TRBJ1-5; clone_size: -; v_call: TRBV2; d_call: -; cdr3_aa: CASSERGGGDRPQHF; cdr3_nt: TGTGCCAGCAGTGAAAGAGGGGGAGGGGATCGGCCCCAGCATTTT
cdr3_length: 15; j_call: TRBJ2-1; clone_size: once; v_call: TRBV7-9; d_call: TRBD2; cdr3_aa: CASSLLAGGRDEQFF; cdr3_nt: TGTGCCAGCAGCTTACTAGCGGGGGGGCGAGACGAGCAGTTCTTC
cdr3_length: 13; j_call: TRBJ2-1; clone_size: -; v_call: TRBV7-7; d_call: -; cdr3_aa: CASSLDRYNEQFF; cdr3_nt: TGTGCTAGCAGCTTGGACAGATACAATGAGCAGTTCTTC
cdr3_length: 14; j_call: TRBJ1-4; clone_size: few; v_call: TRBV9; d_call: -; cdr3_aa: CASSAPEEGEKLFF; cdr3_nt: TGTGCCAGCAGCGCTCCGGAGGAGGGTGAAAAACTGTTTTTT
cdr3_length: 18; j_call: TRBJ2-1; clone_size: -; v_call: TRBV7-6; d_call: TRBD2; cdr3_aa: CASSLGGSGRAGPNEQFF; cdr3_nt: TGTGCCAGCAGCTTAGGCGGTAGCGGGAGGGCCGGGCCCAATGAGCAGTTCTTC
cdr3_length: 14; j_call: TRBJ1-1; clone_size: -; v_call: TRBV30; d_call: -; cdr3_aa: CAWKREQPHTEAFF; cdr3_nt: TGTGCCTGGAAGCGGGAACAGCCGCACACTGAAGCTTTCTTT
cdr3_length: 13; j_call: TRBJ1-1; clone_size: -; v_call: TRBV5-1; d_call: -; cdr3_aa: CASSLGVNTEAFF; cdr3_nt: TGCGCCAGCAGCTTGGGTGTAAACACTGAAGCTTTCTTT
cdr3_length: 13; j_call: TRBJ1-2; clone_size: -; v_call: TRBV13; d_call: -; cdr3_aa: CASSLNSDYGYTF; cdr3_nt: TGTGCCAGCAGCTTAAATTCTGACTATGGCTACACCTTC
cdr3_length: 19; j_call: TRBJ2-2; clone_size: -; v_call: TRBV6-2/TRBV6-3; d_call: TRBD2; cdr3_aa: CASSYSRLAGGVNTGELFF; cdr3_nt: TGTGCCAGCAGTTACTCCCGACTAGCGGGAGGAGTGAACACCGGGGAGCTGTTTTTT
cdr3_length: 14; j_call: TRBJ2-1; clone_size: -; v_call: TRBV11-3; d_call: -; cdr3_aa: CASSYAGLDNEQFF; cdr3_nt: TGTGCCAGCAGCTATGCGGGATTGGACAATGAGCAGTTCTTC
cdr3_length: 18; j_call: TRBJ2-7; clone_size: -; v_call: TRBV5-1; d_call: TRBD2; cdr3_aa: CASSGRGLAGAGSYEQYF; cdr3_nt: TGCGCCAGCAGCGGGAGGGGACTAGCGGGAGCTGGCTCCTACGAGCAGTACTTC
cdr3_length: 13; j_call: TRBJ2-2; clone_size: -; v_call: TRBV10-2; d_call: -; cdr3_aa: CASIASEAGELFF; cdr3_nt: TGCGCCAGCATAGCTAGCGAGGCCGGGGAGCTGTTTTTT
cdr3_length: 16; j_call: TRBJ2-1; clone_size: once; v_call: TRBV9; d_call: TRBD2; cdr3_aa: CASSERTSGSWGEQFF; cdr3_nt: TGTGCCAGCAGCGAAAGGACTAGCGGGAGCTGGGGTGAGCAGTTCTTC
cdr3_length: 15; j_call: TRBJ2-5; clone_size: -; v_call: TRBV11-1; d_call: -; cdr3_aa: CASTRSVQGQETQYF; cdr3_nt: TGTGCCAGCACCCGCTCCGTTCAGGGGCAAGAGACCCAGTACTTC
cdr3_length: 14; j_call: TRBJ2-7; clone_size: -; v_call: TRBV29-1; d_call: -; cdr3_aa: CSVEGGQNSYEQYF; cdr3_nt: TGCAGCGTTGAAGGGGGACAAAACTCCTACGAGCAGTACTTC
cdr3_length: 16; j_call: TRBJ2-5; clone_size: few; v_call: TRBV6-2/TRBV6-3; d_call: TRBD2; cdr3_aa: CASSTIRAGGKETQYF; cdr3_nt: TGTGCCAGCAGTACCATCCGAGCGGGGGGGAAAGAGACCCAGTACTTC
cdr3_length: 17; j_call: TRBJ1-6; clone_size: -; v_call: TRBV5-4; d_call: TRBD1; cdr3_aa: CASSLAWTGDFNSPLHF; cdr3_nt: TGTGCCAGCAGCTTGGCCTGGACAGGGGACTTTAATTCACCCCTCCACTTT
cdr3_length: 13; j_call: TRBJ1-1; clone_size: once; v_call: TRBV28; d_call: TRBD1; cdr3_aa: CASIRQGSTEAFF; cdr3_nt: TGTGCCAGCATCCGACAGGGAAGCACTGAAGCTTTCTTT
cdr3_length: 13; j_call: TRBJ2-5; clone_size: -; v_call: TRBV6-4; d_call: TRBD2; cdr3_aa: CASSEGLGRAQYF; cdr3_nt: TGTGCCAGCAGTGAGGGACTCGGGAGGGCCCAGTACTTC
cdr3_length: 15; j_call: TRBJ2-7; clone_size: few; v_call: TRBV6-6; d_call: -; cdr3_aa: CASSTAPRGLSEQYF; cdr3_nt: TGTGCCAGCAGTACCGCCCCTCGGGGGTTGAGCGAGCAGTACTTC
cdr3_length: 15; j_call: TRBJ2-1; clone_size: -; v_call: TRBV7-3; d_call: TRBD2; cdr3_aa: CASSPRLAGANEQFF; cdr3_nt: TGTGCCAGCAGCCCGAGACTAGCGGGCGCCAATGAGCAGTTCTTC
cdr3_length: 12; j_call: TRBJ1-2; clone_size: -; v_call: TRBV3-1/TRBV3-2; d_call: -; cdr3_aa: CASSQVGGGYTF; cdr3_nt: TGTGCCAGCAGCCAAGTGGGAGGAGGCTACACCTTC
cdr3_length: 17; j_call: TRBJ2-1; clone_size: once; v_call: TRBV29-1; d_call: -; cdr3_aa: CSVEGSRLANSYNEQFF; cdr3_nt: TGCAGCGTTGAAGGATCTAGGCTGGCTAACTCCTACAATGAGCAGTTCTTC
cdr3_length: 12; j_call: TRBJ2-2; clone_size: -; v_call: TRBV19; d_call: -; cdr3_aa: CASSIRLGELFF; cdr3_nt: TGTGCCAGTAGTATTCGACTCGGGGAGCTGTTTTTT